Each of the 15 T cell receptor beta chains below was sequenced from the same sample in a study of shared clonotypes between healthy human individuals. Sequencing was performed with immunoSEQ multiplex PCR; in TCRdb, only in-frame clones are kept and a portion is missing. This sample has some 2.3 million clones, with more than 80% found just once. Sample: naive CD4+ T cells from PBMCs. Subset: CD45RA+ positively selected. The receptors originated from a man in his late teens or twenties in good health. Some clones in this sample may be carry-over from other donors' samples.

The chain joins TRBV5-4 to TRBJ2-2; D is possibly TRBD1 (6 bases). The V gene lost 5 bases and the J gene lost 1 base, with 12 bases spanning the gap. The CDR3 extends over 15 amino acids. Looked up from germline, CDR1 is SGHNT and CDR2 is YYREEE (reference sequence). CDR3 sequence (DNA): TGTGCCAGCAGACCGGGACAACTGAACACCGGGGAGCTGTTTTTT. It is translated as CASRPGQLNTGELFF.

The J gene is TRBJ2-1, the V gene TRBV12-5; no clear D. V lost 2 bases to trimming and J lost 4 bases, with 6 bases between them. CDR1 and CDR2 from the germline V gene are LGHNT and FRNRAP. The length of the CDR3 is 13 residues. The CDR3, as DNA: TGTGCTAGTGGTTTGACAGCTTACAATGAGCAGTTCTTC. It translates to CASGLTAYNEQFF.

The chain has TRBV7-8 and TRBJ2-7; D not certain. The CDR3 sequence is 13 residues long. Looked up from germline, CDR1 is SGHVS and CDR2 is FQNEAQ. Deletions cut 1 base from V and 2 bases from J, with 6 bases between. The CDR3 protein is CASSLGEPYEQYF. CDR3 sequence (DNA): TGTGCCAGCAGCTTAGGCGAGCCCTACGAGCAGTACTTC. Looking up the rest from reference TRBV7-8 and TRBJ2-7 gives the full variable domain: GAGVSQSPRYKVAKRGQDVALRCDPISGHVSLFWYQQALGQGPEFLTYFQNEAQLDKSGLPSDRFFAERPEGSVSTLKIQRTQQEDSAVYLCASSLGEPYEQYFGPGTRLTVT.

This clone has just a few counts. This chain links TRBV27 with TRBJ2-2; D not certain. Germline V CDR1 and CDR2: MNHEY, SMNVEV (reference sequence). This CDR3 contains 13 residues. The V gene lost 2 bases and the J gene lost 7 bases, with 8 bases spanning the gap. The CDR3 DNA reads TGTGCCAGCAGTTTACGGTCGGGCGGGGAGCTGTTTTTT. Residues: CASSLRSGGELFF.

This clone came up once. The genes are TRBV7-9 and TRBJ2-3; D unclear. The CDR3 is 15 residues long. The germline gives CDR1 SEHNR, CDR2 FQNEAQ (reference sequence). The V and J ends lost 3 bases and 1 base respectively, with 11 bases between them. Here the CDR3 reads CASSLVLGGTDTQYF. The CDR3 DNA reads as TGTGCCAGCAGCTTGGTTCTTGGGGGCACAGATACGCAGTATTTT.

Worth noting for this clone: A read error may account for a junction end that differs from germline. The chain has TRBV7-3 and TRBJ2-2; unclear D gene. CDR1 and CDR2 (germline): SGHTA, FQGTGA. There are 15 residues in the CDR3. CDR3 nucleotide sequence: TGTGCCAGCAGCATAACGAGTGCCCGGGCCGGGGAGCTGTTTTTT. This sequence encodes CASSITSARAGELFF.

This chain connects TRBV19 to TRBJ2-7; TRBD1 or TRBD2 may be the D gene (5 bases each). This CDR3 is 15 amino acids long. Trimming stripped 4 bases from V and 2 bases from J, with 15 bases between. CDR1 and CDR2 from the germline V gene are LNHDA and SQIVND (reference sequence). The CDR3, as DNA: TGTGCCAGTAGTACTTTACGGGACGGTGCCTACGAGCAGTACTTC. It specifies CASSTLRDGAYEQYF.

V is TRBV4-3 and J is TRBJ2-1; 10 nucleotides align to TRBD2. This CDR3 is built from 17 residues. Germline CDR1 reads LGHNA; CDR2 reads YSLEER. V lost 6 bases to trimming and J lost 4 bases; unmatched junction nucleotides: 12. CDR3: CASSKGIAGGQYNEQFF. CDR3 coding DNA: TGCGCCAGCAGTAAGGGAATAGCGGGAGGACAGTACAATGAGCAGTTCTTC.

This chain links TRBV2 with TRBJ2-5; no clear D. Between the trimmed V and J ends, which lost 4 bases and 1 base, there was a span of 7 bases. In germline, CDR1 is SNHLY, CDR2 FYNNEI. This CDR3 spans 13 amino acids. CDR3 region: CASSAGFQETQYF. The CDR3 region has the DNA TGTGCCAGCAGTGCCGGCTTCCAAGAGACCCAGTACTTC.

This clone was seen more than once but under ten times. Other nucleotide sequences from this sample produce the same CDR3. The V gene is TRBV6-1, the J gene TRBJ1-1; no firm D call. Trimming took off 8 bases at V and 2 bases at J, with 3 bases between the two ends. The CDR3 loop spans 10 amino acids. Germline CDR1 MNHNS, CDR2 SASEGT. The CDR3 here is CASGNTEAFF. The CDR3 DNA reads TGTGCCAGCGGAAACACTGAAGCTTTCTTT.

The chain uses TRBV10-2 and TRBJ1-1, with TRBD1 as a possible D gene (6 bases). The germline V gene has CDR1 WSHSY and CDR2 SAAADI. Deletions cut 6 bases from V and 8 bases from J, with 16 bases between. CDR3 size: 13 residues. The CDR3 loop is CASRLRGPTEAFF. CDR3 nucleotides: TGCGCCAGCAGGCTTCGGGGGCCCACCGAAGCTTTCTTT.

In the case of this clone: An end of the junction does not agree with germline; a read error may underlie this. This chain uses TRBV5-1 with TRBJ2-7, with D perhaps assigned TRBD1 or TRBD2 (5 bases each). CDR3 length equals 14 residues. Per the germline V gene, CDR1 is SGHRS and CDR2 is YFSETQ. CDR3 in DNA: TGTGCCAGCAGCCAGGGACCTAATCCCTACGAGCAGTACTTC. Translating gives CASSQGPNPYEQYF.

The CDR3 nucleotides read TGTGCCAGCTCGCCTTTCTCAGGGGGGGCCAGGACCCAGCATTTT. Protein: CASSPFSGGARTQHF. The chain combines TRBV27 with TRBJ1-5; 7 bases align to TRBD1. The CDR3 has 15 amino acids. The J segment lost 11 bases and the V segment lost 8 bases, leaving 18 bases of the junction unmatched. The germline gives CDR1 MNHEY, CDR2 SMNVEV (reference sequence).

The V call is TRBV9, the J call TRBJ2-2; D is uncertain. Germline loops: CDR1 SGDLS, CDR2 YYNGEE. The CDR3 consists of 15 residues. Trimming removed 4 bases from V and 4 bases from J, with 14 bases in between. This CDR3 is CASSLRLPGTGELFF. CDR3 in DNA: TGTGCCAGCAGCCTCCGTCTCCCAGGCACCGGGGAGCTGTTTTTT.

Concerning this clone itself: This specimen includes other DNA sequences encoding the same CDR3. In DNA form, the CDR3 reads TGTGCCAGCAGCTTAGGGCCCGACTACGAGCAGTACTTC. Translated, it gives CASSLGPDYEQYF. The V gene is TRBV7-3, the J gene TRBJ2-7; D not resolved. V was cut by 2 bases and J by 3 bases, with 8 bases left in between. In germline, CDR1 is SGHTA, CDR2 FQGTGA. The CDR3 has 13 residues.